This TCR beta chain came from a study of shared clonotypes between healthy human individuals. The wider study: Each donor contributed plates that comprised three CD4 naive, three CD4 memory, two CD8 naive and one CD8 memory. Study results and caveats: Clonotype sharing across several donors was observed for around 5% of naive CD4 clonotypes.

Donors had no recently reported acute infections or vaccinations and were HIV-negative. TCRdb keeps only in-frame clones here, not all; method: immunoSEQ multiplex PCR. The sample shows 2.3 million or so clones, approximately 95% of them seen only once. With regard to this clone: Antigen unknown. Other DNA sequences from this sample encode an identical CDR3 as well.

Sequenced: naive CD4+ T cells from PBMCs. The subset was: CD45RA+ positively selected. The clonotype originates from a man aged 18 to 30 in good health. Some clones in this sample may be carry-over from other donors' samples.

In DNA, the CDR3 is TGTGCCAGCACCCCCGGGACAGCAAACACTGAAGCTTTCTTT. The encoded protein is CASTPGTANTEAFF. The rearrangement uses TRBV6-1 and TRBJ1-1; TRBD1 matches at 7 bases. Germline V gene lookup returns CDR1 MNHNS and CDR2 SASEGT. The trim removed 7 bases at V and 2 bases at J, leaving 7 bases unmatched. The CDR3 is 14 residues long.